Reported below is one TCR beta chain. As yet, its antigen is unknown. This record belongs to a study of cytomegalovirus exposure and HLA in healthy donors. Study observations and caveats: A later analysis, which compared TCR beta chains of equal frequency, found the HLA-associated ones more clonally expanded.

Germline assignment: CDR1 SGHKS and CDR2 YYEKEE (reference sequence). This CDR3 has 15 residues. V lost 2 bases and J lost 0, with 11 bases in between. With 60 Vbeta and 13 Jbeta primers, the PCR was carried out. Original processing notes: Counted up in a later analysis, unique TCR beta chains came to 65 million to 80 million, with around 10 million shared. The assay was immunoSEQ multiplex PCR, and TCRdb's table has in-frame clones only and misses some. V, J and clone size reflect that table, while D and trimming were determined from the DNA. This sample carries about 67,000 clones, about 70% of them seen once, and the ten largest clones take approximately 2%. Donors counted as nominally healthy when sampled, yet unrecorded immune exposures were likely.

Material for sequencing was PBMCs. The receptor's source is a woman aged 30 to 39 in good health and CMV-seronegative. The V call is TRBV5-5, the J call TRBJ1-1; D is possibly TRBD1 (5 bases). CDR3 sequence reads: CASSFRPGMNTEAFF. The CDR3 DNA sequence: TGTGCCAGCAGCTTCCGACCAGGGATGAACACTGAAGCTTTCTTT.